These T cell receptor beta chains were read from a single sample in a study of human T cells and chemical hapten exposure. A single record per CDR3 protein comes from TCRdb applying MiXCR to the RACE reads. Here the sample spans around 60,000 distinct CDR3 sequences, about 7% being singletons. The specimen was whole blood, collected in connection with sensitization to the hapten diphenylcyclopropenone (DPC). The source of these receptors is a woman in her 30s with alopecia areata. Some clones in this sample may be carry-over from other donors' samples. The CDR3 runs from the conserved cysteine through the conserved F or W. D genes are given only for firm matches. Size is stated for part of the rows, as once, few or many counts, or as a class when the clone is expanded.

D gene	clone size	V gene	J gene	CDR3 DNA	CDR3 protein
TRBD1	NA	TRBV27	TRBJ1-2	TGTGCCAGGAGGGGACAGGGGAAATATGGCTACACCTTC	CARRGQGKYGYTF
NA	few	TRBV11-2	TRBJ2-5	TGTGCCAGCAGCTCAGAACAAGAGACCCAGTACTTC	CASSSEQETQYF
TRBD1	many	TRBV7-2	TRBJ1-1	TGTGCCAGCAGCTCCAGCAGGACAGGGTTTTCTTCTGAAGCTTTCTTT	CASSSSRTGFSSEAFF
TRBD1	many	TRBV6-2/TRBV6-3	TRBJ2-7	TGTGCCAGCAGCCGAGAGGAAAGGACAGGGGGCGAGCAGTACTTC	CASSREERTGGEQYF
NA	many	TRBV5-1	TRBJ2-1	TGCGCCAGCAGCCCGCCCCGGTTAGGTGAGCAGTTCTTC	CASSPPRLGEQFF
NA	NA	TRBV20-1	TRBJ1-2	TGCAGGGGAAGAAAAAGGGGCGGCGGCTATGGCTACACCTTC	CRGRKRGGGYGYTF
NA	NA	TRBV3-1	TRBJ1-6	TGTGCCAGCAGCGACGCAGGACAGTTAACGAATTCACCCCTCCACTTT	CASSDAGQLTNSPLHF
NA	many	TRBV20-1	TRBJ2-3	TGCAGTGCTAGTAGCAGGGCGGCACTAATCACAGATACGCAGTATTTT	CSASSRAALITDTQYF
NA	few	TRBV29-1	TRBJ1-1	TGCAGCGACACTGAAGCTTTCTTT	CSDTEAFF
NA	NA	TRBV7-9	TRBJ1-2	TGTGCCAGCAGCTTCATGTCGGGGCTTGGCTACACCTTC	CASSFMSGLGYTF
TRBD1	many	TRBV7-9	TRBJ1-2	TGTGCCAGCAGCTATTATGAAGGGGGCGGAGGCTACACCTTC	CASSYYEGGGGYTF
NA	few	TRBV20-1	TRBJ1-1	TGCAGTGCGACCCGATCAGGGCCCAGAAACACTGAAGCTTTCTTT	CSATRSGPRNTEAFF
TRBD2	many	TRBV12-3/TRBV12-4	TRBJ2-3	TGTGCCAGCAGTTTCCGCGGGGGGGGTACAGATACGCAGTATTTT	CASSFRGGGTDTQYF
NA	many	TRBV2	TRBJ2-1	TGTGCCAGCACCCGGGACTTTGAGCAGTTCTTC	CASTRDFEQFF
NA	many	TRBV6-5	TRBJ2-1	TGTGCCAGCAGCCAAACCGGGACCTCCTACAATGAGCAGTTCTTC	CASSQTGTSYNEQFF
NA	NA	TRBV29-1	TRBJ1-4	TGCAGCGTTGCCCACGAGGGAGGGGTACAAAAACTGTTTTTT	CSVAHEGGVQKLFF
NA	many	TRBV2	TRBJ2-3	TGTGCCAGCAGAAAGTCCCCTACCTCATTCTTCACAGATACGCAGTATTTT	CASRKSPTSFFTDTQYF
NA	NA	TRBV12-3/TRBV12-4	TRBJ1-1	TGTGCCAGCAGTTTTGGGGCTTTAGCCTCCAGTCTTCTTATGAACACTGAAGCTTTCTTT	CASSFGALASSLLMNTEAFF
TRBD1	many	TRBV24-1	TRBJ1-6	TGTGCCACCAGCAAAGACAGGGATGCGGGAAATTCACCCCTCCACTTT	CATSKDRDAGNSPLHF
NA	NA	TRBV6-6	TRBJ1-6	TGTGCCAGCATCCCTACGGAGGGTTCACCCCTCCACTTT	CASIPTEGSPLHF
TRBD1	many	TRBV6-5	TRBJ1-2	TGTGCCAGCAGATCAGACAGGGGGCATGGCTACACCTTC	CASRSDRGHGYTF
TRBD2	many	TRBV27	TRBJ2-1	TGTGCCAGCAACGTCCTACTAGCGGGGGGCTACAATGAGCAGTTCTTC	CASNVLLAGGYNEQFF
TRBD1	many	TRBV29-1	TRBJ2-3	TGCAGCACCCACCGGGACAGGGGGCTTGCAGATACGCAGTATTTT	CSTHRDRGLADTQYF
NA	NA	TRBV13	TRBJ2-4	TGTGCCAACAGCTTCAGGGGTGGGAACATTCAGTACTTC	CANSFRGGNIQYF
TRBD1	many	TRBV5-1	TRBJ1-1	TGCGCCAGCAGCTTTACAGGGGAGAACACTGAAGCTTTCTTT	CASSFTGENTEAFF
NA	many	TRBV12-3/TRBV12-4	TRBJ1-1	TGTGCCAGCAGCCGTCACCGACAGAACACTGAAGCTTTCTTT	CASSRHRQNTEAFF
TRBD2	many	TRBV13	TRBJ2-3	TGTGCCAGCAGCCTAGCGGGAGACCGGGGGGCGCAGTATTTT	CASSLAGDRGAQYF
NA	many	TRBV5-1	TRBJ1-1	TGCGCCAGCAGCGCGGGGCCGACCACTGAAGCTTTCTTT	CASSAGPTTEAFF
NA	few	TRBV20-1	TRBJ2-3	TGCAGTGCTAGTTGGACTACGCAGTATTTT	CSASWTTQYF
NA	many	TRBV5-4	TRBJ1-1	TGTGCCAGCAGCTTGGCAGGGGCGAACACTGAAGCTTTCTTT	CASSLAGANTEAFF
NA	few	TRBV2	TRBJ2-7	TGTGCCAGCAGTGATGCGGGGTACGAGCAGTACTTC	CASSDAGYEQYF
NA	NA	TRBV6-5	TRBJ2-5	TGTGCCAGCAGTTACTCTAAATTTGGGACACCGTACCAAGAGACCCAGTACTTC	CASSYSKFGTPYQETQYF
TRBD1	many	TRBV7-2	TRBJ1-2	TGTGCCAGCAGCCCCTCAGGGGGCCAGAACTATGGCTACACCTTC	CASSPSGGQNYGYTF
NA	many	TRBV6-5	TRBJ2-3	TGTGCCAGCAGTTACGTAAGTCGCACAGATACGCAGTATTTT	CASSYVSRTDTQYF